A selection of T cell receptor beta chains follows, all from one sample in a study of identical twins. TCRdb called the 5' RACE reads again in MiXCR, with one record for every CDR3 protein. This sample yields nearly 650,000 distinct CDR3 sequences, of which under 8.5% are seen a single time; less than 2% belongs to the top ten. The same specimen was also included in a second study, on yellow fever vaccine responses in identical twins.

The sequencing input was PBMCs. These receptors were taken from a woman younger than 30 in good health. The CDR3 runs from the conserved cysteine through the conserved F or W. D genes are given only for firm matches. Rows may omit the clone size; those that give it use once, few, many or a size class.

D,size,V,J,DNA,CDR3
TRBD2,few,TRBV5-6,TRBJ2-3,TGTGCCAGCAGCTTGGATCTAGCGGGGACAGATACGCAGTATTTT,CASSLDLAGTDTQYF
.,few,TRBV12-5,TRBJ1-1,TGTGCTAGTGGTTTGGAGGCACTCATGAACACTGAAGCTTTCTTT,CASGLEALMNTEAFF
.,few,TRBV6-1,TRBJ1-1,TGTGCCAGCAGTGAAGCCCTACTGTCTGGGGGGGACACTGAAGCTTTCTTT,CASSEALLSGGDTEAFF
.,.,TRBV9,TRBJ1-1,TGTGCCAGCAATAAGGAGGGCAATACTGAAGCTTTCTTT,CASNKEGNTEAFF
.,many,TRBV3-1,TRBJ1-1,TGTGCCAGCAGCCAAGTCGGGCAAATTAACACTGAAGCTTTCTTT,CASSQVGQINTEAFF
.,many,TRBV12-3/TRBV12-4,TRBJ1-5,TGTGCCAGCAGTTTGGGGCTACAGGGCAATCAGCCCCAGCATTTT,CASSLGLQGNQPQHF
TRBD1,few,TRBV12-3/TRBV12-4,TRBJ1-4,TGTGCCAGCAGCCGGGGACAGTCGAGGGAACTGTTTTTT,CASSRGQSRELFF
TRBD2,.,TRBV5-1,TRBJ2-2,TGCGCCAGCAGCTTGGAACTAGCGGGGGGCGCCGGGGAGCTGTTTTTT,CASSLELAGGAGELFF
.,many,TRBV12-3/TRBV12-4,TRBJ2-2,TGTGCCAGCAGTTTAAGTCACGGGGAGCTGTTTTTT,CASSLSHGELFF
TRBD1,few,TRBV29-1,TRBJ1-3,TGCAGCGTTAGAACAGGGGCCGCAAACACCATATATTTT,CSVRTGAANTIYF
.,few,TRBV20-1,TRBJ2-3,TGCAGTGCTAGAGATGACCGGATATATTCCACAGATACGCAGTATTTT,CSARDDRIYSTDTQYF
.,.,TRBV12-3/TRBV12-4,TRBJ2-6,TGTGCCAGCAGTTTCTTACAGTCTGGGGCCAACGTCCTGACTTTC,CASSFLQSGANVLTF
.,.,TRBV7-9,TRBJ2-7,TGTGCCAGCGGCTTAGCAGGGCTTGCCTACGAGCAGTACTTC,CASGLAGLAYEQYF
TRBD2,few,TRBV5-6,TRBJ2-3,TGTGCCAGCAGCTTGGAAGGGAGGGACACAGATACGCAGTATTTT,CASSLEGRDTDTQYF
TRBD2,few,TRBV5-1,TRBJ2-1,TGCGCCAGCAGCGTAACCGGGACTAGCGGGATAGGGTCCTACAATGAGCAGTTCTTC,CASSVTGTSGIGSYNEQFF
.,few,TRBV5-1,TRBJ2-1,TGCGCCAACCTAACAAATAAACGGCTCTTC,CANLTNKRLF
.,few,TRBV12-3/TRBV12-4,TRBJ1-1,TGTGCCAGCAGGAGAGTCCAAATGGATGGCACTGAAGCTTTCTTT,CASRRVQMDGTEAFF
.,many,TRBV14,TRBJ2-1,TGTGCCAGCAGCCAAGACCCTACCGGACGTTCCTACAATGAGCAGTTCTTC,CASSQDPTGRSYNEQFF
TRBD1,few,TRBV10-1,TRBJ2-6,TGCGCCACTTCTGGGACAGGGATTACTGGGGCCAACGTCCTGACTTTC,CATSGTGITGANVLTF
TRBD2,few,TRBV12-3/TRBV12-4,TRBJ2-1,TGTGCCAGCAGCAAACTAGCGGGGGGGCCCGGTGAGCAGTTCTTC,CASSKLAGGPGEQFF
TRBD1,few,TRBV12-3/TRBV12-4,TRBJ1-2,TGTGCCAGCAGAGGGGACAGGTACTATGGCTACACCTTC,CASRGDRYYGYTF
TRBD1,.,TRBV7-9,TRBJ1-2,TGTGCCAGCAACTCGACAGGGGACGTCCGCTACACCTTC,CASNSTGDVRYTF
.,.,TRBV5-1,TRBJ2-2,TGCGCCAGCAGCTTTGGCGGGGGCCCGAACACCGGGGAGCTGTTTTTT,CASSFGGGPNTGELFF
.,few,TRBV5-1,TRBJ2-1,TGCGCCAGCAGCTTCTTTGGTCATGAGCAGTTCTTC,CASSFFGHEQFF
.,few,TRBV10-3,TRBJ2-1,TGTGCCATCAGTACCGGGACTTTGGTTAACAATGAGCAGTTCTTC,CAISTGTLVNNEQFF
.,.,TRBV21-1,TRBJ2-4,TGTGCCAGCAGCCAGGGAGGATATTCCCCCTTTATTCAGTACTTC,CASSQGGYSPFIQYF
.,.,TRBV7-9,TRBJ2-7,TGTGCCAGCAGCGCTGGGGGTAGCTGGGAGCAGTACTTC,CASSAGGSWEQYF
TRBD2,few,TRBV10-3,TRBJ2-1,TGTGCCATCAGTGAAGTGGCGGGAGGGAGCTCCTACAATGAGCAGTTCTTC,CAISEVAGGSSYNEQFF
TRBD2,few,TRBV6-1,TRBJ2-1,TGTGCCAGCAGTGAACCCCTCCCTAGCGGACTCTACAATGAGCAGTTCTTC,CASSEPLPSGLYNEQFF
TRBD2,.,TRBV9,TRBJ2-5,TGTGCCAGCAGCCTTAGCGGGGGCTCCCTCTTGGAGACCCAGTACTTC,CASSLSGGSLLETQYF
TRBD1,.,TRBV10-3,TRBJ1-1,TGTGCCATCAGTGAACGGACAGGGGGCTTCCCTGAAGCTTTCTTT,CAISERTGGFPEAFF
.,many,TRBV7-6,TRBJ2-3,TGTGCCAGCAGCGTAGGATCAGATACGCAGTATTTT,CASSVGSDTQYF
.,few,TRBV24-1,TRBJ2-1,TGTGCCACCCAAGCCGGGACATTATCCTACAATGAGCAGTTCTTC,CATQAGTLSYNEQFF
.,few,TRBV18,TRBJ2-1,TGTGCCAGCTCACCCCTGGTGGGGGGATCCTACAATGAGCAGTTCTTC,CASSPLVGGSYNEQFF
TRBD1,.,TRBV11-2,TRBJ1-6,TGTGCCAGCAGCCCACGGACAGGATATAATTCACCCCTCCACTTT,CASSPRTGYNSPLHF
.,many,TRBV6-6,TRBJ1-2,TGTGCCAGCCTCGACTATAACTATGGCTACACCTTC,CASLDYNYGYTF
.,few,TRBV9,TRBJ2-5,TGTGCCAGCAGCGGTAGCGGAGGTGCTACAGAGACCCAGTACTTC,CASSGSGGATETQYF
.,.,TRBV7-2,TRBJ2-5,TGTGCCAGTCAAAACACGGGCGAGACCCAGTACTTC,CASQNTGETQYF
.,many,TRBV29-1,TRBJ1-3,TGCAGCGTTGCTAGCTCTGGAAACACCATATATTTT,CSVASSGNTIYF
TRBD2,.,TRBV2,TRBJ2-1,TGTGCCAGCAGTGAAAGACTAGCGGGACACAATGAGCAGTTCTTC,CASSERLAGHNEQFF
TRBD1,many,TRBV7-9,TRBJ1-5,TGTGCCAGCAGCTTAGGACAGGGCGATCAGCCCCAGCATTTT,CASSLGQGDQPQHF
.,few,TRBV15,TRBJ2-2,TGTGCCACCAGCAGAGATTTGGGGAGGCAAAACACCGGGGAGCTGTTTTTT,CATSRDLGRQNTGELFF
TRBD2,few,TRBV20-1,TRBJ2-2,TGCAGTGCTAGTAGACTAGCGGGGACTACCGGGGAGCTGTTTTTT,CSASRLAGTTGELFF
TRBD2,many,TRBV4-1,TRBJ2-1,TGCGCCAGCAGCCCCTCTAGCGGTCAGAGCTCCTACAATGAGCAGTTCTTC,CASSPSSGQSSYNEQFF